The 2 T cell receptor beta chains given below trace back to one sample, sequenced in a study of cytomegalovirus exposure and HLA in healthy donors. Primers included in the PCR were 60 Vbeta and 13 Jbeta primers. Method: immunoSEQ multiplex PCR; TCRdb's copy keeps in-frame clones and lacks some. Among about 150,000 clones listed, around two thirds were seen once. Sequenced input: PBMCs. The origin of the receptors is a woman aged 60-75 years in good health and CMV-seropositive.

V and J are TRBV5-8 and TRBJ2-3; tentative D call: TRBD2 (5 bases). The germline gives CDR1 SGHTS, CDR2 YDEGEE. V was cut by 2 bases and J by 0 bases, with 10 bases left in between. The CDR3 is made up of 15 amino acids. The CDR3 DNA reads as TGTGCCAGCAGCTTAGAGCGGATAAGCACAGATACGCAGTATTTT. Translation gives CASSLERISTDTQYF. The complete variable domain, with remaining parts taken from reference TRBV5-8 and TRBJ2-3, reads EAGVTQSPTHLIKTRGQQATLRCSPISGHTSVYWYQQALGLGLQFLLWYDEGEERNRGNFPPRFSGRQFPNYSSELNVNALELEDSALYLCASSLERISTDTQYFGPGTRLTVL.

J is TRBJ1-2 and V is TRBV7-9, with D possibly TRBD1 on 5 matching bases. CDR3 size: 15 residues. The V and J ends lost 6 bases and 0 bases respectively, with 14 bases between them. CDR1 and CDR2 (germline): SEHNR, FQNEAQ (reference sequence). The CDR3 region is CASSRIGETNYGYTF. CDR3 in DNA: TGTGCCAGCAGTCGTATAGGGGAAACTAACTATGGCTACACCTTC.